This T cell receptor beta chain was observed in a study of identical twins. General study results and limits: The study drew conclusions from cross-sectional statistical analysis, not from following the same donors. For zero-insertion analyses, partial confounding could come from invariant MAIT and iNKT cells. Memory repertoires showed no such pattern, whereas abundant cord blood beta clonotypes carried fewer insertions.

TCRdb independently ran MiXCR on the 5' RACE reads; one entry per CDR3 protein. This table has 1.5 million to 2 million distinct CDR3 sequences, around 33% appearing once. Germline V gene sequence: CDR1 DFQATT, CDR2 SNEGSKA (reference sequence). Trimming took 6 bases from V and 6 from J, leaving 22 bases between them. CDR3 length: 15 amino acids. Healthy Caucasians made up all donors. In regard to this clonotype: Its antigen is undetermined.

The chain uses TRBV20-1 and TRBJ2-3, with a possible D match to TRBD2 (7 bases). The TCR was taken from a newborn girl in good health. The sample was cord blood. This CDR3 reads CSARGVASGSDTQYF. In DNA form, the CDR3 reads TGCAGTGCGAGGGGGGTGGCTAGCGGATCTGATACGCAGTATTTT.